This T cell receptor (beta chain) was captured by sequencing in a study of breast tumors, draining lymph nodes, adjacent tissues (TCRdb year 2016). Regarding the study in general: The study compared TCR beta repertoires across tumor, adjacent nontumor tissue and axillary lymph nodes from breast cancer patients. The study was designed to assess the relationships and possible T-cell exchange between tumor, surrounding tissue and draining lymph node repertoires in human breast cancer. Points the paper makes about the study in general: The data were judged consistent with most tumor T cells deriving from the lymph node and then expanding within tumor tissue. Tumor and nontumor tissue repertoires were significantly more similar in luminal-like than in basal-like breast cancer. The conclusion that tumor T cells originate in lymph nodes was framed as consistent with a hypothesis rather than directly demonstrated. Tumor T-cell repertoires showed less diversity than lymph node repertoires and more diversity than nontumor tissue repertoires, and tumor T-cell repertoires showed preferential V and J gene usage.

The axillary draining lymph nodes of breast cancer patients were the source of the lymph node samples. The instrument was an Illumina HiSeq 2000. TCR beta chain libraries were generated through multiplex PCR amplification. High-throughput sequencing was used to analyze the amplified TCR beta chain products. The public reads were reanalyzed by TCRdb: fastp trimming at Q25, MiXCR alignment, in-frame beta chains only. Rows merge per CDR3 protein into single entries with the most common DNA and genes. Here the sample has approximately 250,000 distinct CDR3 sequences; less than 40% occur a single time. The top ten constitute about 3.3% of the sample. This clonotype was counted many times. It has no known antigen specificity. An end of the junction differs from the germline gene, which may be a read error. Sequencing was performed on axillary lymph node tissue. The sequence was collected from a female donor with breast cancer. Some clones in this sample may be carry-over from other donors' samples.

The nucleotide sequence is given as TGCAGTGCTAGAGCTCTTTCGTCCCGGCAAGCCTATGACTACACCTTC. Translated, this is CSARALSSRQAYDYTF. The chain uses TRBV20-1 and TRBJ1-2; no D segment can be confidently identified. The germline V gene (reference sequence) specifies DFQATT as CDR1 and SNEGSKA as CDR2. The CDR3, cysteine through phenylalanine, is 16 amino acids long. Here the CDR3 DNA is all that survives: 48 bases in frame from base 1.